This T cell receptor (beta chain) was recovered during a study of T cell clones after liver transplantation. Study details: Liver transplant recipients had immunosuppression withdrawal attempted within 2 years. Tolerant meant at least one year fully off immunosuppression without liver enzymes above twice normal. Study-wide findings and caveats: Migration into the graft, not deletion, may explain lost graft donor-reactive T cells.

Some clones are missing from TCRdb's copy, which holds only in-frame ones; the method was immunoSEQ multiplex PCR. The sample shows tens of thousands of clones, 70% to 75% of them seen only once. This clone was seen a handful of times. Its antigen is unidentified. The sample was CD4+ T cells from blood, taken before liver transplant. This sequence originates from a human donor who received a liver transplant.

DNA of the CDR3: TGTGCCAGCGGGACTCGGAGCACCGGGGAGCTGTTTTTT. Translating gives CASGTRSTGELFF. The V and J genes are TRBV2 and TRBJ2-2, with D perhaps TRBD2 (6 bases). With 8 bases removed from V and 4 bases from J, the gap between germline ends came to 11 bases. The germline gives CDR1 SNHLY, CDR2 FYNNEI. CDR3 size: 13 residues.